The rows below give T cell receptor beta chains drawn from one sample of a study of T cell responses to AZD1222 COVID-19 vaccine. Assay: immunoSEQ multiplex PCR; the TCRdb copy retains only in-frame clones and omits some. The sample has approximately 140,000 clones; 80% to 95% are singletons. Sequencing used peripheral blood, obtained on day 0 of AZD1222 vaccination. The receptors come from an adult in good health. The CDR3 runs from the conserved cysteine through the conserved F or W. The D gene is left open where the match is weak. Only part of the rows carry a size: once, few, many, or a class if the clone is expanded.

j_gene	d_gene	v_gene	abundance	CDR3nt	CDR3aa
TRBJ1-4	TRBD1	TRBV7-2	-	TGTGCCAGCCACGCCAGGACAGGGCTGGGCGAAAAACTGTTTTTT	CASHARTGLGEKLFF
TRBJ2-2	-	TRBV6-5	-	TGTGCCACCCTTCGGGAGTCGTACACCGGGGAGCTGTTTTTT	CATLRESYTGELFF
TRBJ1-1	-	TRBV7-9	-	TGTGCCAGCAGCTTAGTAACAGGGAACACTGAAGCTTTCTTT	CASSLVTGNTEAFF
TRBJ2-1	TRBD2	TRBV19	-	TGTGCCAGTAGGACTACCGGGACTACCCCTAATGAGCAGTTCTTC	CASRTTGTTPNEQFF
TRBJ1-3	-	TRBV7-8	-	TGTGCCAGCAGCTTGGGGGAGGGGTTCTCTGGAAACACCATATATTTT	CASSLGEGFSGNTIYF
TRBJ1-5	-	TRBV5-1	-	TGCGCCAGCAGCTGGGGAGGGGTCGGTCAGCCCCAGCATTTT	CASSWGGVGQPQHF
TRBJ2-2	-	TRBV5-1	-	TGCGCCAGCAGCTTGGAGGGTCAGAACACCGGGGAGCTGTTTTTT	CASSLEGQNTGELFF
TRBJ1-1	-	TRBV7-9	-	TGTGCCAGCAGCTTAGAGGCTGAAGCTTTCTTT	CASSLEAEAFF
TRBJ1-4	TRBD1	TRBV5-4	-	TGTGCCAGCAGCTTGGGGGACAGGGCAGGGGAAAAACTGTTTTTT	CASSLGDRAGEKLFF
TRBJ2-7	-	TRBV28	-	TGTGCCAGCAGTTTCGCGACGTCCTACGAGCAGTACTTC	CASSFATSYEQYF
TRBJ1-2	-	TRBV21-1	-	TGTGCCAGAGGGGAACCCACAGCTAACTATGGCTACACCTTC	CARGEPTANYGYTF
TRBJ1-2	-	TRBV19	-	TGTGCCAGTACCGGTAGGTATGGCTACACCTTC	CASTGRYGYTF
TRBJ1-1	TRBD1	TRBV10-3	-	TGTGCCATCAGTGACCCGACAGGGGTGAACACTGAAGCTTTCTTT	CAISDPTGVNTEAFF
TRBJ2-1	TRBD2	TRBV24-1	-	TGTGCCACCAGTGCTCTAGCGGGAGGGGGGTACAATGAGCAGTTCTTC	CATSALAGGGYNEQFF
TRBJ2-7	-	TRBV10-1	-	TGCGCCAGCAGTGGGAGGAGATGGGGGAGAGAATACGAGCAGTACTTC	CASSGRRWGREYEQYF
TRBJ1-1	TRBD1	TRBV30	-	TGTGCCTGGACCTACAGGGGGCTTGTCACTGAAGCTTTCTTT	CAWTYRGLVTEAFF
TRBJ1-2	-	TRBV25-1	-	TGTGCCAGCAGTGAATATAATTGGAGGAGCGGCTACACCTTC	CASSEYNWRSGYTF
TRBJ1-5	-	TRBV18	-	TGTGCCAGCTCACCACTTGGGGGTAGCAATCAGCCCCAGCATTTT	CASSPLGGSNQPQHF
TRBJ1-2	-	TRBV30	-	TGTGCCTGGCGGAAACTGGGGGGGGGAAAATATGGCTACACCTTC	CAWRKLGGGKYGYTF
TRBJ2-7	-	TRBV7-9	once	TGTGCCAGCAGCCTCCGGGACATTCCTTACGAGCAGTACTTC	CASSLRDIPYEQYF
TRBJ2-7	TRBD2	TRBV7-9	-	TGTGCCAGCAGCTCAGAACTAGCGGGAGATCACTACGAGCAGTACTTC	CASSSELAGDHYEQYF
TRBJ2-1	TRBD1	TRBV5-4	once	TGTGCCGGCCGGGACAGGGGAGGAGATGAGCAGTTCTTC	CAGRDRGGDEQFF
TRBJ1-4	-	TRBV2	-	TGTGCCAGCAGTGTAACCAGGACCGGTAATGAAAAACTGTTTTTT	CASSVTRTGNEKLFF
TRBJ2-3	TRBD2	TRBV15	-	TGTGCCACCAGCAGAGATGGCCTAGCGGGAGGAGGAGATACGCAGTATTTT	CATSRDGLAGGGDTQYF
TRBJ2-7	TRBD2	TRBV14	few	TGTGCCAGCAGCGGAGAGACTAGCGGGACTTTCTACGAGCAGTACTTC	CASSGETSGTFYEQYF
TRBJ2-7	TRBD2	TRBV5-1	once	TGCGCCACAGGGCCCGGGACTAGCGGGAACCACGAGCAGTACTTC	CATGPGTSGNHEQYF
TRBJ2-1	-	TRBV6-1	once	TGTGCCAGCAGTGAATGGATTGGATCCAATGAGCAGTTCTTC	CASSEWIGSNEQFF
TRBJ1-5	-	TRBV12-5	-	TGTGCTAGTGGTTTGGGCCCCCCTACTCCTAGCAATCAGCCCCAGCATTTT	CASGLGPPTPSNQPQHF
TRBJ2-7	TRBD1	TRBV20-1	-	TGCAGTGCTAGTTCCCCGACAGGGGGAGACTACGAGCAGTACTTC	CSASSPTGGDYEQYF
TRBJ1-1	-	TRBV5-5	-	TGTGCCAGCAGCTTCCTGCCCGGACACGGGAACACTGAAGCTTTCTTT	CASSFLPGHGNTEAFF
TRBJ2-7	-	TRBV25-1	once	TGTGCCAGCAGTTCACGGCGGGAATACGAGCAGTACTTC	CASSSRREYEQYF
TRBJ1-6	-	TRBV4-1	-	TGCGCCAGCAGCCACGGTAATACCAGAAATTCACCCCTCCACTTT	CASSHGNTRNSPLHF
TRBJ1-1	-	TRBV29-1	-	TGCAGCGTTGTGGATCAGAAAGAAGCTTTCTTT	CSVVDQKEAFF